This TCR beta chain was retrieved from a study of OX40 agonist ivuxolimab in advanced cancers. Study-wide background: Of mixed ages from roughly 23 to 80 and averaging roughly 60 years, the group was approximately 80% male. Study-wide results and limits: Among T cells, CD8+ cells averaged more expanded clones than CD4+ cells.

CDR1 SGHRS and CDR2 YFSETQ come from the germline V gene. Trimming shortened V by 3 bases and J by 0 bases, and 15 bases separated the two germline ends. This CDR3 comprises 17 residues. Profiling relied on immunoSEQ multiplex PCR, and the TCRdb table lists in-frame clones only, not all of them. The table shows 80,000 to 95,000 clones, with over 75% occurring only once. Points on this clone: Antigen: not known.

The specimen was CD4+ or CD8+ T cells sorted from blood, collected in a trial of the OX40 agonist ivuxolimab. This receptor was taken from an adult with an advanced solid tumor such as melanoma, head and neck, liver or kidney cancer. The chain employs TRBV5-1 and TRBJ1-4, with a possible D match to TRBD1 (6 bases). The CDR3 loop is CASSWAGAGATNEKLFF. In DNA, the CDR3 is TGCGCCAGCAGCTGGGCGGGGGCTGGGGCAACTAATGAAAAACTGTTTTTT. The variable domain in full, with the rest retrieved from reference TRBV5-1 and TRBJ1-4, is KAGVTQTPRYLIKTRGQQVTLSCSPISGHRSVSWYQQTPGQGLQFLFEYFSETQRNKGNFPGRFSGRQFSNSRSEMNVSTLELGDSALYLCASSWAGAGATNEKLFFGSGTQLSVL.